The rows below give T cell receptor beta chains drawn from one sample of a study of OX40 agonist ivuxolimab in advanced cancers. TCRdb's copy holds only in-frame clones and misses some; the assay was immunoSEQ multiplex PCR. The sample carries approximately 90,000 clones, about 88% recorded once. Sequencing used CD4+ or CD8+ T cells sorted from blood, obtained in a trial of the OX40 agonist ivuxolimab. The origin of the receptors is an adult with an advanced solid tumor such as melanoma, head and neck, liver or kidney cancer. Both conserved end residues are part of each CDR3. D genes are given only for firm matches. Clone size appears in some rows only: once, few, many, or a class for an expanded clone.

J gene | D gene | clone size | V gene | CDR3 DNA | CDR3 protein
TRBJ1-5 | TRBD1 | . | TRBV19 | TGTGCCAGTAGTATCCAGGACAGGAGCAATCAGCCCCAGCATTTT | CASSIQDRSNQPQHF
TRBJ1-2 | . | . | TRBV6-4 | TGTGCCAGCTCCCAGAGCCGGGACAACAACTATGGCTACACCTTC | CASSQSRDNNYGYTF
TRBJ2-5 | . | . | TRBV12-2 | TGTGCAAGTCGCTTAGCCGGACAGGGGATGGAGACCCAGTACTTC | CASRLAGQGMETQYF
TRBJ1-6 | TRBD1 | . | TRBV6-5 | TGTGCCAGCAGGTCGGACAGGGTATATTCACCCCTCCACTTT | CASRSDRVYSPLHF
TRBJ2-3 | . | . | TRBV19 | TGTGCCAGTAGTAAGAGGGGTCTAGCAAGCACAGATACGCAGTATTTT | CASSKRGLASTDTQYF
TRBJ2-3 | TRBD1 | . | TRBV6-5 | TGTGCCAGCTCTTGGACAGGGGGCGATGCAGATACGCAGTATTTT | CASSWTGGDADTQYF
TRBJ1-4 | . | once | TRBV18 | TGTGCCAGCTCCCCGGGCAGGGCAAGTGAAAAACTGTTTTTT | CASSPGRASEKLFF
TRBJ2-5 | . | . | TRBV7-9 | TGTGCCACACAGGGAGAAGAGACCCAGTACTTC | CATQGEETQYF
TRBJ1-1 | . | . | TRBV21-1 | TGTGCCAGCAGCAAAGAATTGAGGACAGGGGAGGTCGAAGCTTTCTTT | CASSKELRTGEVEAFF
TRBJ2-1 | TRBD2 | . | TRBV19 | TGTGCCAGTAGGTCGCTAGCGGGGGCAAACTACAATGAGCAGTTCTTC | CASRSLAGANYNEQFF
TRBJ2-7 | . | . | TRBV2 | TGTGCCAGCACCCTTTTGGCGGGGCACGAGCAGTACTTC | CASTLLAGHEQYF
TRBJ1-1 | . | . | TRBV9 | TGTGCCAGCAGCGCGGGCCGGGGGGCCGACACTGAAGCTTTCTTT | CASSAGRGADTEAFF
TRBJ2-5 | . | . | TRBV5-1 | TGCGCCAGCAGCTTGGTTTCCGGGGCCCAAGAGACCCAGTACTTC | CASSLVSGAQETQYF
TRBJ1-1 | . | . | TRBV6-1 | TGTGCCAGCAGTGCGGTCATTCCAGGGCGCGCGATGAACACTGAAGCTTTCTTT | CASSAVIPGRAMNTEAFF
TRBJ2-5 | TRBD1 | . | TRBV6-5 | TGTGCCAGCAGTTACTCGCGGGACAGGGGGGGAGAGACCCAGTACTTC | CASSYSRDRGGETQYF
TRBJ2-5 | TRBD2 | . | TRBV6-1 | TGTGCCAGCGTAAGCGGGGGGGCCAGTAAGACCCAGTACTTC | CASVSGGASKTQYF
TRBJ1-1 | TRBD1 | few | TRBV5-5 | TGTGCCAGCAGCTCGCAGGCACACCGGACAGGGGGTACTGAAGCTTTCTTT | CASSSQAHRTGGTEAFF
TRBJ2-2 | TRBD1 | . | TRBV6-4 | TGTGCCAGCAGTGACGCGAACAGGGGGCGGCTGTTTTTT | CASSDANRGRLFF
TRBJ2-5 | TRBD1 | . | TRBV5-4 | TGTGCCAGCAGCTTGGGGGGGACAGGGAGGCAAGAGACCCAGTACTTC | CASSLGGTGRQETQYF
TRBJ2-1 | TRBD2 | . | TRBV19 | TGTGCCAGTAGGCCGGGACTAGCGGGGGCCGAGCAGTTCTTC | CASRPGLAGAEQFF
TRBJ2-3 | . | . | TRBV18 | TGTGCCAGCTCACCCACGGGAACCGAGGCAGATACGCAGTATTTT | CASSPTGTEADTQYF
TRBJ2-6 | . | . | TRBV6-5 | TGTGCCAGCAGATACAATTACCGCTCTGGGGCCAACGTCCTGACTTTC | CASRYNYRSGANVLTF
TRBJ2-7 | . | once | TRBV28 | TGTGCCAGCAGTTATGGGAGCTCCGAGCAGTACTTC | CASSYGSSEQYF
TRBJ1-1 | TRBD1 | . | TRBV7-2 | TGTGCCAGCAGCCTCAGGGGGGGGAGGACTGAAGCTTTCTTT | CASSLRGGRTEAFF
TRBJ2-1 | . | once | TRBV25-1 | TGTGCCAGCAGCCGGGACACTCTATCCTACAATGAGCAGTTCTTC | CASSRDTLSYNEQFF
TRBJ1-1 | . | . | TRBV7-9 | TGTGCCAGCAGCCAGGGCGTGAACACTGAAGCTTTCTTT | CASSQGVNTEAFF
TRBJ2-1 | . | . | TRBV7-3 | TGTGCCAGCAGCTTCAGGGCCCTGGGGGCAGGAGACAATGAGCAGTTCTTC | CASSFRALGAGDNEQFF
TRBJ2-1 | . | . | TRBV6-4 | TGTGCCAGCAGTCCCCCCGCAGGCGTCTACAATGAGCAGTTCTTC | CASSPPAGVYNEQFF
TRBJ2-1 | . | . | TRBV29-1 | TGCAGCGTTACTGTTGGGGACTTCTCCTACAATGAGCAGTTCTTC | CSVTVGDFSYNEQFF
TRBJ2-6 | . | . | TRBV21-1 | TGTGCCAGCACGACTACCGAGGGGGGTGACAGTTACTACTCTGGGGCCAACGTCCTGACTTTC | CASTTTEGGDSYYSGANVLTF
TRBJ2-7 | . | . | TRBV10-3 | TGTGCCATCAGTGGGGCCATGGGGCCTTACGAGCAGTACTTC | CAISGAMGPYEQYF
TRBJ1-2 | . | . | TRBV25-1 | TGTGCCAGCAGTGAATATGCCGGTGGTAACTATGGCTACACCTTC | CASSEYAGGNYGYTF
TRBJ2-5 | TRBD2 | . | TRBV5-1 | TGCGCCAGCAGCTCGGGGACTAGCGGGGGAGAGACCCAGTACTTC | CASSSGTSGGETQYF
TRBJ2-3 | TRBD1 | . | TRBV19 | TGTGCCAGTAGTACCGACAGGGGATGGGGCACAGATACGCAGTATTTT | CASSTDRGWGTDTQYF
TRBJ1-1 | . | . | TRBV18 | TGTGCCAGCTCAGCGAACACTGAAGCTTTCTTT | CASSANTEAFF
TRBJ2-1 | TRBD1 | . | TRBV7-9 | TGTGCCAGCAGCTTTTCCACCCGACAGGGACGCTCCTACAATGAGCAGTTCTTC | CASSFSTRQGRSYNEQFF
TRBJ2-3 | TRBD1 | . | TRBV30 | TGTGCCTGGAGTGTACAGGGGGGTTTCACAGATACGCAGTATTTT | CAWSVQGGFTDTQYF
TRBJ2-7 | TRBD2 | . | TRBV7-3 | TGTGCCAGCAGCCCCAGCGGGGGGCTTACCTACGAGCAGTACTTC | CASSPSGGLTYEQYF
TRBJ2-3 | . | . | TRBV5-1 | TGCGCCAGCAGCTTGGGGTCCGACCAGCTGGGGGATACGCAGTATTTT | CASSLGSDQLGDTQYF
TRBJ2-1 | TRBD1 | . | TRBV30 | TGTGCCTGGAGTCAAGGACAGGTGTACAATGAGCAGTTCTTC | CAWSQGQVYNEQFF
TRBJ2-5 | TRBD2 | . | TRBV7-7 | TGTGCTAGCAGCTTAGCACTAGCGGGGCAAGAGACCCAGTACTTC | CASSLALAGQETQYF
TRBJ1-4 | . | . | TRBV6-1 | TGTGCCAGCAGGCCCGACAGGAGTACTAATGAAAAACTGTTTTTT | CASRPDRSTNEKLFF
TRBJ1-6 | . | . | TRBV21-1 | TGTGCCAGCAGCAAAGGAAACAATTCACCCCTCCACTTT | CASSKGNNSPLHF
TRBJ1-3 | TRBD1 | . | TRBV29-1 | TGCAGCGTCTCTAAGACAGGGTCTGGAAACACCATATATTTT | CSVSKTGSGNTIYF
TRBJ2-6 | . | . | TRBV11-2 | TGTGCCAGCAGCTCATTGATCTCTGGGGCCAACGTCCTGACTTTC | CASSSLISGANVLTF
TRBJ2-3 | . | . | TRBV6-6 | TGTGCCAGCAGCCTCACGGGGGGCTTTACAGATACGCAGTATTTT | CASSLTGGFTDTQYF
TRBJ1-2 | . | . | TRBV11-2 | TGTGCCAGCAGTGGGGGGCCCCACTATGGCTACACCTTC | CASSGGPHYGYTF